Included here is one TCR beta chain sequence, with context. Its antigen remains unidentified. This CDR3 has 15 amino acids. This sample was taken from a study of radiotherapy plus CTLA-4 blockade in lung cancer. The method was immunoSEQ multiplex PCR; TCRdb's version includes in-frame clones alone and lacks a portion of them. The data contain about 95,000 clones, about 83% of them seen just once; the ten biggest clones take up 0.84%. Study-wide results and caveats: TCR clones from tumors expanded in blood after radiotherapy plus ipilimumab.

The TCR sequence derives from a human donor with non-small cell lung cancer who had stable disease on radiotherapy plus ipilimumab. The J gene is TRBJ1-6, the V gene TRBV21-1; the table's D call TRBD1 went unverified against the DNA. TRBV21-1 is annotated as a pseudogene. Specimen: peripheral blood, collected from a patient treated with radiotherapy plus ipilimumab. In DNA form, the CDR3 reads TGTGCCAGCAGCAAGTTACAGGTCTATAATTCACCCCTCCACTTT. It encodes CASSKLQVYNSPLHF.